This TCR beta chain emerged from a study of memory CD4+ T cells and cytomegalovirus serostatus. Study in general: This sample comes from healthy Belgian adults, 8 to 10 CMV seropositive, around 26 seronegative.

This clone was counted once. Produced via immunoSEQ multiplex PCR; TCRdb's table is partial and in-frame only. The sample comprises 40,000 to 55,000 clones, 83% of which are singletons, and roughly 2% rests with the top ten. The sort gate was single viable CD3+CD4+CD8-CD45RO+ cells for memory CD4+ T cells. CDR3 length: 15 residues. Trimming cost V 0 bases and J 4 bases; bases outside gene matches: 0. Germline-derived CDR1 and CDR2 are SGHTA and FQGNSA. This TCR was sampled from an adult in good health and CMV-seropositive. The rearrangement links TRBV7-2 to TRBJ2-7, with 13 bases aligning to TRBD2. Sequences were obtained from memory CD4+ T cells from blood. CDR3 protein: CASSLAGLAGYEQYF. CDR3 sequence (DNA): TGTGCCAGCAGCTTAGCGGGACTAGCGGGGTACGAGCAGTACTTC. Filled out from reference TRBV7-2 and TRBJ2-7, the complete variable domain reads GAGVSQSPSNKVTEKGKDVELRCDPISGHTALYWYRQSLGQGLEFLIYFQGNSAPDKSGLPSDRFSAERTGGSVSTLTIQRTQQEDSAVYLCASSLAGLAGYEQYFGPGTRLTVT.